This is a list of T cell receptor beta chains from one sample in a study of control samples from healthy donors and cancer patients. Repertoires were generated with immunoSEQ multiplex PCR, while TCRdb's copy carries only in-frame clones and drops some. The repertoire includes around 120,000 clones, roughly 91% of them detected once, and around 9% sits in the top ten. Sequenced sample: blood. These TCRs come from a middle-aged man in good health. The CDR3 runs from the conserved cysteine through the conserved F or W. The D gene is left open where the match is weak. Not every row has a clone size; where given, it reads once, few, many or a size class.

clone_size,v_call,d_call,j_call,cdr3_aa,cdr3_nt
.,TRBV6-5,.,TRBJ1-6,CASSYGQGPNSPLHF,TGTGCCAGCAGTTACGGCCAGGGTCCAAATTCACCCCTCCACTTT
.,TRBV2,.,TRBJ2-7,CASRRQVYEQYF,TGTGCCAGCAGAAGACAGGTTTACGAGCAGTACTTC
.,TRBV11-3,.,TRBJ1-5,CASSLDGVDQPQHF,TGTGCCAGCAGCTTAGATGGGGTTGATCAGCCCCAGCATTTT
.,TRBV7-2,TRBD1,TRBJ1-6,CASSYGQGYSPLHF,TGTGCCAGCAGCTATGGACAGGGGTATTCACCCCTCCACTTT
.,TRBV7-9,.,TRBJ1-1,CASRAGGGNTEAFF,TGTGCCAGCAGGGCGGGCGGGGGGAACACTGAAGCTTTCTTT
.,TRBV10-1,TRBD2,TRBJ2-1,CASRPRLAGFWNEQFF,TGCGCCAGCAGGCCCCGACTAGCGGGGTTTTGGAATGAGCAGTTCTTC
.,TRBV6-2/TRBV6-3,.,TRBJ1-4,CASSPGTAVWEKLFF,TGTGCCAGCAGCCCCGGGACGGCGGTATGGGAAAAACTGTTTTTT
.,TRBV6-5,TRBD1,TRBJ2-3,CASSSGQAGTDTQYF,TGTGCCAGCAGTTCGGGACAGGCAGGCACAGATACGCAGTATTTT
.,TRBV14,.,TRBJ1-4,CASSQTGANEKLFF,TGTGCCAGCAGCCAGACGGGTGCTAATGAAAAACTGTTTTTT
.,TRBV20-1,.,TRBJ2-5,CRTGEETQYF,TGCAGGACAGGAGAAGAGACCCAGTACTTC
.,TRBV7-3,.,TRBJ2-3,CASSSEMDTQYF,TGTGCCAGCAGCTCCGAAATGGATACGCAGTATTTT
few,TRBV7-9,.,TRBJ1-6,CASSLEYGVNSPLHF,TGTGCCAGCAGCTTAGAATACGGTGTTAATTCACCCCTCCACTTT
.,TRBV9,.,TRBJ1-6,CASSTSTGSPLHF,TGTGCCAGCAGCACCTCGACGGGTTCACCCCTCCACTTT
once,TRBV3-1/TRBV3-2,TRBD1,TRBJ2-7,CASSQDRFSHEQYF,TGTGCCAGCAGCCAGGACAGGTTCTCACACGAGCAGTACTTC
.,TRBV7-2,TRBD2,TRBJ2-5,CASSLGPSGGAQETQYF,TGTGCCAGCAGCTTAGGACCTAGCGGGGGGGCTCAAGAGACCCAGTACTTC
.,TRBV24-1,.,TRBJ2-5,CATSDLGLVETQYF,TGTGCCACCAGTGATTTAGGCCTAGTGGAGACCCAGTACTTC
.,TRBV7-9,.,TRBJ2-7,CASSRSLSYEQYF,TGTGCCAGCTCGCGGTCCCTCTCCTACGAGCAGTACTTC
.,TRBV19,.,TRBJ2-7,CASSSEVLYEQYF,TGTGCCAGTAGTTCGGAGGTCCTCTACGAGCAGTACTTC
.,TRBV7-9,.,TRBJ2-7,CASRSGGSEQYF,TGTGCCAGCAGATCCGGGGGCTCAGAGCAGTACTTC
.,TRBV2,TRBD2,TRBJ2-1,CASSLAGGPNEQFF,TGTGCCAGCAGTTTAGCGGGGGGACCCAATGAGCAGTTCTTC
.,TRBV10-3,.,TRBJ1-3,CAISEGGRNTIYF,TGTGCCATCAGTGAGGGGGGCAGAAACACCATATATTTT
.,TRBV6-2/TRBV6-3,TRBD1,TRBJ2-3,CASSIGQGSTDTQYF,TGTGCCAGCAGTATAGGACAGGGGAGCACAGATACGCAGTATTTT
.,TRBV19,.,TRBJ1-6,CASSIEPGLSPLHF,TGTGCCAGTAGTATAGAACCGGGCTTATCACCCCTCCACTTT
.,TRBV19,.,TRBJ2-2,CASTSFGELFF,TGTGCCAGCACTAGCTTCGGGGAGCTGTTTTTT
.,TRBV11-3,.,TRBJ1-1,CASSLPTGLNTEAFF,TGTGCCAGCAGCTTACCCACAGGGCTTAACACTGAAGCTTTCTTT
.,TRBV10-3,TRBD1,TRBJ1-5,CTISERADRVGQPQHF,TGTACCATCAGTGAGAGGGCGGACAGGGTGGGACAGCCCCAGCATTTT
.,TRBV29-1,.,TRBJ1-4,CSVEFGYEKLFF,TGCAGCGTTGAATTCGGGTATGAAAAACTGTTTTTT
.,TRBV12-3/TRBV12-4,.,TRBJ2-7,CASSLDSYEQYF,TGTGCCAGCAGTTTAGATTCCTACGAGCAGTACTTC
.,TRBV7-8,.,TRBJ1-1,CASSRRGNTEAFF,TGTGCCAGCAGCCGCCGTGGGAACACTGAAGCTTTCTTT
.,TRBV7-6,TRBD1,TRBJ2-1,CASSLRDRDYNEQFF,TGTGCCAGCAGCTTAAGAGACAGGGACTACAATGAGCAGTTCTTC
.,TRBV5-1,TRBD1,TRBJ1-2,CASSPRGNYGYTF,TGCGCCAGCAGCCCCAGGGGGAACTATGGCTACACCTTC
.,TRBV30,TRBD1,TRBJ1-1,CAGITGGLNTEAFF,TGTGCCGGCATAACAGGGGGACTGAACACTGAAGCTTTCTTT
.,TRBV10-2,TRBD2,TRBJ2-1,CASLTSGGYNEQFF,TGCGCCAGCCTGACTAGCGGGGGGTACAATGAGCAGTTCTTC
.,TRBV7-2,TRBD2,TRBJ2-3,CASSLVASGGALDTQYF,TGTGCCAGCAGCTTAGTGGCTAGCGGGGGGGCATTGGATACGCAGTATTTT
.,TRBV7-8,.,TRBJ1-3,CASSLPGNTIYF,TGTGCCAGCAGCTTACCCGGAAACACCATATATTTT
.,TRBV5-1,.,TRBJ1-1,CASSLETEMNTEAFF,TGCGCCAGCAGCTTAGAGACAGAAATGAACACTGAAGCTTTCTTT
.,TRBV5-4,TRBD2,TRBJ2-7,CASSFRGGPKDEQYF,TGTGCCAGCAGCTTCCGCGGGGGGCCCAAGGACGAGCAGTACTTC
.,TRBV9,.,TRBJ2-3,CASGLLPHSTDTQYF,TGTGCCAGCGGGTTGCTCCCCCATAGCACAGATACGCAGTATTTT
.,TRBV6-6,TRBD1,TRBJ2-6,CASSPDRGTGANVLTF,TGTGCCAGCAGTCCAGACAGGGGAACTGGGGCCAACGTCCTGACTTTC
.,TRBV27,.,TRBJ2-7,CASSSRGSSYEQYF,TGTGCCAGCAGTTCCCGCGGGTCATCCTACGAGCAGTACTTC
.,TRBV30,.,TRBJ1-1,CAWSVRGALLNTEAFF,TGTGCCTGGAGTGTCCGGGGGGCCCTCCTGAACACTGAAGCTTTCTTT
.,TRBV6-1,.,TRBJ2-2,CASSDVAGELFF,TGTGCCAGCAGTGATGTGGCCGGGGAGCTGTTTTTT
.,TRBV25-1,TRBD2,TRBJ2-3,CASSESGTSFDTQYF,TGTGCCAGCAGTGAATCCGGGACTAGCTTTGATACGCAGTATTTT
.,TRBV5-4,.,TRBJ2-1,CASSYYNEQFF,TGTGCCAGCAGCTATTACAATGAGCAGTTCTTC
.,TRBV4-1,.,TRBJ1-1,CASSLQPNTEAFF,TGCGCCAGCAGCCTTCAGCCGAACACTGAAGCTTTCTTT
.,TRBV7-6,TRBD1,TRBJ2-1,CASSFASGQGNEQFF,TGTGCCAGCAGCTTCGCCTCGGGACAGGGCAATGAGCAGTTCTTC
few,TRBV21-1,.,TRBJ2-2,CASSKLRTGELFF,TGTGCCAGCAGCAAATTAAGGACCGGGGAGCTGTTTTTT
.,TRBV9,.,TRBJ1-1,CASSPMNTEAFF,TGTGCCAGCAGCCCAATGAACACTGAAGCTTTCTTT
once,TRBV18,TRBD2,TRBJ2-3,CASSPQEGIAGSGDTQYF,TGTGCCAGCTCACCACAAGAGGGAATAGCGGGGTCGGGAGATACGCAGTATTTT
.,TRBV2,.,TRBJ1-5,CASSETGFGNQPQHF,TGTGCCAGCAGTGAAACGGGGTTTGGCAATCAGCCCCAGCATTTT